Listed below are T cell receptor beta chains from one sample, sequenced in a study of OX40 agonist ivuxolimab in advanced cancers. Sequenced by immunoSEQ multiplex PCR; TCRdb stores in-frame clones only, minus some. The profile shows 40,000 to 55,000 clones, about 90% of them singletons. Sequencing used CD4+ or CD8+ T cells sorted from blood, obtained in a trial of the OX40 agonist ivuxolimab. The receptors stem from an adult with an advanced solid tumor such as melanoma, head and neck, liver or kidney cancer. The CDR3 runs from the conserved cysteine through the conserved F or W. A D gene is named only where the DNA matches it firmly. Only some rows state a clone size, as once, few, many or a class for expanded clones.

J gene | D gene | clone size | V gene | CDR3 protein | CDR3 DNA
TRBJ1-1 | - | - | TRBV5-6 | CASSVINTEAFF | TGTGCCAGCAGCGTAATAAACACTGAAGCTTTCTTT
TRBJ2-7 | TRBD1 | - | TRBV5-1 | CASSAVGTGLYEQYF | TGCGCCAGCAGCGCCGTTGGGACAGGCCTCTACGAGCAGTACTTC
TRBJ1-4 | TRBD1 | - | TRBV27 | CASSPRTGRNEKLFF | TGTGCCAGCAGTCCCCGGACAGGTCGTAATGAAAAACTGTTTTTT
TRBJ2-1 | - | - | TRBV14 | CASSHGNEQFF | TGTGCCAGCAGCCATGGGAATGAGCAGTTCTTC
TRBJ2-3 | - | - | TRBV19 | CASRAPRGTDTQYF | TGTGCCAGCCGGGCCCCCCGGGGCACAGATACGCAGTATTTT
TRBJ2-7 | TRBD2 | - | TRBV11-1 | CASSLKPGLAHYEQYF | TGTGCCAGCAGCTTAAAACCGGGACTAGCTCACTACGAGCAGTACTTC
TRBJ2-1 | TRBD2 | - | TRBV19 | CASSSVSGGVNEQFF | TGTGCCAGTAGTAGCGTCAGTGGGGGGGTCAATGAGCAGTTCTTC
TRBJ1-2 | - | - | TRBV28 | CASSSQGLGGYTF | TGTGCCAGCAGCTCCCAGGGTTTGGGGGGCTACACCTTC
TRBJ1-5 | - | - | TRBV11-2 | CASSLGGPGKPQHF | TGTGCCAGCAGCTTAGGGGGACCGGGGAAGCCCCAGCATTTT
TRBJ1-1 | TRBD1 | - | TRBV18 | CASSQGLGDSEAFF | TGTGCCAGCTCACAGGGATTGGGGGACAGTGAAGCTTTCTTT
TRBJ2-5 | - | - | TRBV10-3 | CAISRQTYQETQYF | TGTGCCATCAGTCGGCAGACCTACCAAGAGACCCAGTACTTC
TRBJ1-5 | TRBD1 | once | TRBV7-9 | CASSLGQGGTWDQPQHF | TGTGCCAGCAGCTTGGGACAGGGGGGTACGTGGGATCAGCCCCAGCATTTT
TRBJ1-2 | - | - | TRBV4-1 | CASSQAGGGYTF | TGCGCCAGCAGCCAGGCAGGTGGGGGCTACACCTTC
TRBJ2-2 | - | - | TRBV28 | CASSTTHANTGELFF | TGTGCCAGCAGTACGACTCACGCGAACACCGGGGAGCTGTTTTTT
TRBJ1-1 | - | - | TRBV11-2 | CASTSRLGGGPVGTEAFF | TGTGCCAGCACCTCCCGACTAGGGGGGGGGCCGGTTGGGACTGAAGCTTTCTTT
TRBJ1-3 | - | - | TRBV7-7 | CASSLGFAGNTIYF | TGTGCCAGCAGCTTAGGTTTCGCTGGAAACACCATATATTTT
TRBJ2-2 | - | - | TRBV7-9 | CASRPRGGNTGELFF | TGTGCCAGCAGACCTAGAGGAGGGAACACCGGGGAGCTGTTTTTT
TRBJ2-5 | - | - | TRBV7-6 | CASSLSLVREETQYF | TGTGCCAGCAGCTTGTCGCTGGTCAGGGAAGAGACCCAGTACTTC
TRBJ1-2 | - | - | TRBV28 | CASSPGYGGGYTF | TGTGCCAGCAGTCCAGGGTACGGGGGCGGCTACACCTTC
TRBJ2-7 | TRBD1 | once | TRBV6-6 | CASSYSRTGYEQYF | TGTGCCAGCAGTTACTCGAGGACAGGATACGAGCAGTACTTC
TRBJ2-2 | - | - | TRBV5-1 | CASSLPRTNTGELFF | TGCGCCAGCAGCTTGCCAAGGACGAACACCGGGGAGCTGTTTTTT
TRBJ2-7 | - | - | TRBV28 | CASSLTGFYEQYF | TGTGCCAGCAGTTTAACGGGGTTCTACGAGCAGTACTTC
TRBJ2-5 | - | - | TRBV5-1 | CASSFSTEGETQYF | TGCGCCAGCAGCTTCTCAACGGAGGGTGAGACCCAGTACTTC
TRBJ2-5 | TRBD1 | once | TRBV30 | CAWATGASVQETQYF | TGTGCCTGGGCTACAGGGGCGAGTGTCCAAGAGACCCAGTACTTC
TRBJ1-2 | TRBD1 | - | TRBV7-3 | CASSLSPDRAGGYTF | TGTGCCAGCAGCTTATCTCCGGACAGGGCGGGCGGCTACACCTTC
TRBJ1-6 | - | - | TRBV11-2 | CASSRGDGNSPLHF | TGTGCCAGCAGCCGAGGGGACGGCAATTCACCCCTCCACTTT
TRBJ2-7 | TRBD2 | - | TRBV28 | CASSNIPPTSGGSYEQYF | TGTGCCAGCAGCAATATCCCCCCGACTAGCGGGGGCTCCTACGAGCAGTACTTC
TRBJ1-2 | - | - | TRBV5-4 | CASSLYGVSMGYTF | TGTGCCAGCAGCTTGTATGGGGTCTCAATGGGCTACACCTTC
TRBJ2-7 | - | - | TRBV6-1 | CASSQGSYEQYF | TGTGCCAGCAGTCAGGGCTCGTACGAGCAGTACTTC
TRBJ2-6 | - | - | TRBV9 | CASSQQGSGANVLTF | TGTGCCAGCAGCCAACAGGGTTCTGGGGCCAACGTCCTGACTTTC
TRBJ2-7 | - | - | TRBV6-1 | CASSDLGYITYEQYF | TGTGCCAGCAGTGATTTGGGATATATAACCTACGAGCAGTACTTC
TRBJ1-3 | TRBD1 | - | TRBV30 | CAWSEGTGGSGNTIYF | TGTGCCTGGAGTGAAGGAACAGGGGGCTCTGGAAACACCATATATTTT
TRBJ2-7 | - | - | TRBV5-1 | CASSLYAQGGDYEQYF | TGCGCCAGCAGCTTGTACGCCCAGGGGGGGGACTACGAGCAGTACTTC
TRBJ2-3 | - | - | TRBV7-8 | CASSQSGADTQYF | TGTGCCAGCAGTCAATCCGGAGCAGATACGCAGTATTTT
TRBJ2-3 | - | - | TRBV5-5 | CASSLVSGASTDTQYF | TGTGCCAGCAGCTTGGTTTCCGGGGCTAGCACAGATACGCAGTATTTT
TRBJ1-6 | - | - | TRBV16 | CASSQSRHNSPLHF | TGTGCCAGCAGCCAATCGAGGCATAATTCACCCCTCCACTTT
TRBJ2-3 | - | - | TRBV6-1 | CASSRGPYRTDTQYF | TGTGCCAGCTCACGGGGCCCTTATAGGACAGATACGCAGTATTTT
TRBJ1-3 | TRBD1 | - | TRBV9 | CASSRGTGSGNTIYF | TGTGCCAGCAGCCGCGGGACAGGGTCAGGAAACACCATATATTTT
TRBJ2-3 | - | - | TRBV4-1 | CASSQSLASTDTQYF | TGCGCCAGCAGCCAAAGTCTAGCGAGCACAGATACGCAGTATTTT
TRBJ2-1 | TRBD1 | - | TRBV5-1 | CASSTMTGPRYNEQFF | TGCGCCAGCAGCACGATGACAGGGCCTCGCTACAATGAGCAGTTCTTC
TRBJ1-6 | - | - | TRBV5-4 | CASSAGSSGWHSPLHF | TGTGCCAGCAGTGCTGGGAGTTCCGGATGGCATTCACCCCTCCACTTT
TRBJ1-5 | TRBD1 | - | TRBV6-5 | CASSRTGAGQPQHF | TGTGCCAGCAGTCGTACAGGGGCAGGTCAGCCCCAGCATTTT
TRBJ2-6 | TRBD1 | - | TRBV19 | CASAPGQGPGANVLTF | TGTGCCAGTGCGCCGGGACAGGGCCCTGGGGCCAACGTCCTGACTTTC
TRBJ2-7 | - | - | TRBV20-1 | CSAISAYEQYF | TGCAGTGCTATCTCCGCCTACGAGCAGTACTTC
TRBJ1-1 | - | - | TRBV9 | CASSVSWGENTEAFF | TGTGCCAGCAGCGTATCATGGGGGGAAAACACTGAAGCTTTCTTT